A selection of T cell receptor beta chains follows, all from one sample in a study of blood T cell repertoires in COVID-19. TCRdb's copy holds only in-frame clones and misses some; the assay was immunoSEQ multiplex PCR. The sample has 200,000 to 250,000 clones; roughly 80% are singletons. The source material was peripheral blood. These receptors all come from a woman in her seventies with acute or convalescent COVID-19. The CDR3 runs from the conserved cysteine through the conserved F or W. The D gene is left open where the match is weak. Only part of the rows carry a size: once, few, many, or a class if the clone is expanded.

NA TRBJ1-2 NA TRBV29-1 TGCAGCGATACGGCAGGGCATGGCTACACCTTC CSDTAGHGYTF
TRBD1 TRBJ2-2 NA TRBV2 TGTGCCAGCAGTGGACAGGGGGCTAACGGGGAGCTGTTTTTT CASSGQGANGELFF
NA TRBJ2-4 few TRBV2 TGTGCCAGCAGTGGACGACAGGCCAAAAACATTCAGTACTTC CASSGRQAKNIQYF
NA TRBJ1-1 once TRBV19 TGTGCCAGTAGTGTACAGGCTAGAAATGAAGCTTTCTTT CASSVQARNEAFF
NA TRBJ1-6 NA TRBV6-5 TGTGCCAGCGGGGGGACGCCCTATAATTCACCCCTCCACTTT CASGGTPYNSPLHF
NA TRBJ2-3 NA TRBV24-1 TGTGCCACCAGTCCCAGGGCAGGGCAGGCCGGCACAGATACGCAGTATTTT CATSPRAGQAGTDTQYF
NA TRBJ2-6 NA TRBV7-7 TGTGCCAGCAGCCCGGTGGGAGTATTTACTGGGGCCAACGTCCTGACTTTC CASSPVGVFTGANVLTF
NA TRBJ1-1 NA TRBV30 TGTGCCTGGAGTGTCCAGGGCCGTGAAGCTTTCTTT CAWSVQGREAFF
TRBD2 TRBJ2-4 NA TRBV18 TGTGCCAGCTCACCCCCAGCCTCGCGGGAGGGCCGGGACATTCAGTACTTC CASSPPASREGRDIQYF
NA TRBJ1-1 NA TRBV7-8 TGTGCCAGCATGAGGGTGGGAACTCTGAGCACTGAAGCTTTCTTT CASMRVGTLSTEAFF
NA TRBJ1-6 once TRBV7-6 TGTGCCAGCAGCTTAGACTGGGACACTAATTCACCCCTCCACTTT CASSLDWDTNSPLHF
NA TRBJ2-7 NA TRBV3-1/TRBV3-2 TGTGCCAGCAGCCAAGATCCCCTCGAGCAGTACTTC CASSQDPLEQYF
NA TRBJ2-7 NA TRBV5-6 TGTGCCAGCAGCTTTTCGCCCCGGGACGAGCAGTACTTC CASSFSPRDEQYF
TRBD1 TRBJ1-2 NA TRBV6-2/TRBV6-3 TGTGCCAGCAGCCCAGACAGGGTCTTGGGCTACACCTTC CASSPDRVLGYTF
NA TRBJ2-3 NA TRBV6-5 TGTGCCAGCAGTTTCCGGGGGTCGGATACGCAGTATTTT CASSFRGSDTQYF
NA TRBJ2-3 NA TRBV3-1/TRBV3-2 TGTGCCAGCAGCCAGGGACTTAGCACAGATACGCAGTATTTT CASSQGLSTDTQYF
TRBD1 TRBJ2-3 NA TRBV5-1 TGCGCCAGCAGCCCGGGACAGGACACAGATACGCAGTATTTT CASSPGQDTDTQYF
TRBD2 TRBJ2-3 NA TRBV24-1 TGTGCCACCAGTGATTTGCAGCGGGACAGCACAGATACGCAGTATTTT CATSDLQRDSTDTQYF
NA TRBJ1-2 NA TRBV5-1 TGCGCCAGCAGCTTGGACAGCCGCTATGGCTACACCTTC CASSLDSRYGYTF
NA TRBJ2-5 once TRBV6-5 TGTGCCAGCAGTTACCGGCGGCAAGAGACCCAGTACTTC CASSYRRQETQYF
NA TRBJ2-7 NA TRBV7-2 TGTGCCAGCAGCCTACCAGGACTACAAGGGATTTGGTACTTC CASSLPGLQGIWYF
NA TRBJ1-5 once TRBV27 TGTGCCAGCAGGTCTACGACCGGGTATAGCAATCAGCCCCAGCATTTT CASRSTTGYSNQPQHF
TRBD2 TRBJ2-1 NA TRBV28 TGTGCCAGCAGTTTATTGGTTAGCGGGTCGGGCAATGAGCAGTTCTTC CASSLLVSGSGNEQFF
NA TRBJ1-1 NA TRBV24-1 TGTGCCACCTCGGTTACCGGGGGCACTGAAGCTTTCTTT CATSVTGGTEAFF
TRBD2 TRBJ2-2 NA TRBV9 TGTGCCAGCAGCGTAGGAGGGAGGGCCTTCACCGGGGAGCTGTTTTTT CASSVGGRAFTGELFF
NA TRBJ2-1 NA TRBV30 TGTGCCTGGAAACTTCCGGCTAGCGTATACAATGAGCAGTTCTTC CAWKLPASVYNEQFF
TRBD2 TRBJ2-7 NA TRBV6-6 TGTGCCAGCAGTTACTCGGGACTAGCGGTAGGGGAGCAGTACTTC CASSYSGLAVGEQYF
NA TRBJ1-1 NA TRBV19 TGTGCCAGTAGTATAATCGGGGGCACTGAAGCTTTCTTT CASSIIGGTEAFF
TRBD2 TRBJ2-7 once TRBV7-2 TGTGCCAGCAGCTCGGGACTAGCGGGAGTGTACGAGCAGTACTTC CASSSGLAGVYEQYF
NA TRBJ2-7 NA TRBV3-1/TRBV3-2 TGTGCCAACAGCCAGGATCGGACTATCTCCTACGAGCAGTACTTC CANSQDRTISYEQYF
NA TRBJ1-5 once TRBV19 TGTGCCAGTAGTCCGGGGGAGGCCCAAACCCAGCATTTT CASSPGEAQTQHF
TRBD1 TRBJ2-2 NA TRBV24-1 TGTGCCACCAGTGATCCGGGACAGGCTAACACCGGGGAGCTGTTTTTT CATSDPGQANTGELFF
TRBD1 TRBJ1-5 NA TRBV19 TGTGCCAGTAGACCTAAGGGAGGAGACAGGGGAAATAATCAGCCCCAGCATTTT CASRPKGGDRGNNQPQHF
TRBD1 TRBJ1-3 NA TRBV13 TGTGCCAGCAGCGCCGGACAGGGGAGGTTATATGGAAACACCATATATTTT CASSAGQGRLYGNTIYF
NA TRBJ1-5 NA TRBV5-1 TGCGCCAGCAGCCCTGAAGCGGGGAGTCAGCCCCAGCATTTT CASSPEAGSQPQHF
TRBD1 TRBJ2-7 NA TRBV5-1 TGCGCCAGCAGCTTGGCGCAGGGGGTCGAGCAGTACTTC CASSLAQGVEQYF
TRBD2 TRBJ2-7 NA TRBV9 TGTGCCAGCAGCCCCACTAGCGGGAGTGCTGCCTACGAGCAGTACTTC CASSPTSGSAAYEQYF
NA TRBJ2-2 NA TRBV7-9 TGTGCCAGCAGCTTAGCTGTAGCGGTGCACACCGGGGAGCTGTTTTTT CASSLAVAVHTGELFF
TRBD1 TRBJ1-4 NA TRBV6-5 TGTGCCAGCAGTTCGGCCAGGGGGCGCGAAAAACTGTTTTTT CASSSARGREKLFF
NA TRBJ1-2 NA TRBV28 TGTGCCAGCAGTTCGGTGATTTATGGCTACACCTTC CASSSVIYGYTF
NA TRBJ2-7 NA TRBV2 TGTGCCAGCAGTGTGTCAGGGAATCCGGCCGAGCAGTACTTC CASSVSGNPAEQYF
NA TRBJ2-3 NA TRBV7-9 TGTGCCAGCAGCTCGCCGGCGCACAGGGCTCTCAGAGGCACAGATACGCAGTATTTT CASSSPAHRALRGTDTQYF
TRBD2 TRBJ2-1 few TRBV6-9 TGTGCCAGCAGTTCCCCCAAGGGAGGGTACAATGAGCAGTTCTTC CASSSPKGGYNEQFF
NA TRBJ2-1 NA TRBV3-1/TRBV3-2 TGTGCCAGCAGCCACGGGACTCAAAACAATGAGCAGTTCTTC CASSHGTQNNEQFF
NA TRBJ1-6 NA TRBV5-1 TGCGCCAGCAGCTTGGGTTACCAGAATAATTCACCCCTCCACTTT CASSLGYQNNSPLHF
TRBD1 TRBJ2-5 NA TRBV28 TGTGCCAGCAGTTTCACAGGGGAGCGGTACTTC CASSFTGERYF
TRBD2 TRBJ2-1 NA TRBV5-4 TGTGCCAGCAGCTCCAGGGCTAGCGGGACGCAAGGGGAGCAGTTCTTC CASSSRASGTQGEQFF
TRBD2 TRBJ2-2 NA TRBV19 TGTGCCAGTAGTAGGGCAGCGGGACCCTACACCGGGGAGCTGTTTTTT CASSRAAGPYTGELFF
NA TRBJ2-3 NA TRBV6-5 TGTGCCAGCAAGTGGTCCAGGACAGCCACAGATACGCAGTATTTT CASKWSRTATDTQYF
TRBD2 TRBJ2-2 NA TRBV28 TGTGCCAGCAGACCCAGGGGACTAGCGGGAGGGGGTAACACCGGGGAGCTGTTTTTT CASRPRGLAGGGNTGELFF
TRBD2 TRBJ2-5 NA TRBV10-3 TGTGCCATCAGTGGGACTAGCGGACAAGAGACCCAGTACTTC CAISGTSGQETQYF
NA TRBJ2-1 NA TRBV25-1 TGTGCCAGCGGGGGGGACAGGTACAATGAGCAGTTCTTC CASGGDRYNEQFF
TRBD1 TRBJ1-1 once TRBV27 TGTGCCAGCAGACCACAGGGGCCCACTGAAGCTTTCTTT CASRPQGPTEAFF